A selection of T cell receptor beta chains follows, all from one sample in a study of OX40 agonist ivuxolimab in advanced cancers. The table came from immunoSEQ multiplex PCR; TCRdb's copy has only in-frame clones and leaves some out. The sample contains 11,000 or so clones, 75% to 85% of which appear only once. The material sequenced was CD4+ or CD8+ T cells sorted from blood, taken in a trial of the OX40 agonist ivuxolimab. These receptors were obtained from an adult with an advanced solid tumor such as melanoma, head and neck, liver or kidney cancer. Both conserved end residues are part of each CDR3. A D gene is named only where the DNA matches it firmly. Size values are once, few and many counts, or a class for expanded clones, and some rows have none.

TRBJ2-5 . . TRBV27 CASSLVGGGGETQYF TGTGCCAGCAGTTTAGTGGGAGGGGGTGGTGAGACCCAGTACTTC
TRBJ2-1 once . TRBV9 CASSVLGGRNEQFF TGTGCCAGCAGCGTATTGGGGGGGCGCAATGAGCAGTTCTTC
TRBJ1-2 few . TRBV27 CASSDGQSGYTF TGTGCCAGCAGCGACGGGCAGAGCGGCTACACCTTC
TRBJ1-5 . . TRBV21-1 CASSKGSRKNSNQPQHF TGTGCCAGCAGCAAAGGGAGCAGGAAAAATAGCAATCAGCCCCAGCATTTT
TRBJ2-3 . TRBD2 TRBV2 CASSEEPSGGLKDTQYF TGTGCCAGCAGTGAAGAGCCGAGCGGGGGGCTCAAAGATACGCAGTATTTT
TRBJ1-1 . . TRBV2 CASSFRGVTEAFF TGTGCCAGCAGCTTTCGGGGGGTCACTGAAGCTTTCTTT
TRBJ2-7 . TRBD1 TRBV19 CASSQTGDSYEQYF TGTGCCAGTAGCCAAACCGGGGACAGCTACGAGCAGTACTTC
TRBJ2-1 . . TRBV5-6 CASSLATGWAADEQFF TGTGCCAGCAGCTTGGCTACAGGGTGGGCGGCGGATGAGCAGTTCTTC
TRBJ1-6 few . TRBV19 CASSIVLGNSPLHF TGTGCCAGTAGTATTGTGCTCGGTAATTCACCCCTCCACTTT
TRBJ2-1 . TRBD1 TRBV19 CASRVPGQLNEQFF TGTGCCAGTAGAGTACCGGGACAGCTGAATGAGCAGTTCTTC
TRBJ1-1 . . TRBV5-1 CASRIGGNTEAFF TGCGCCAGCAGGATCGGAGGGAACACTGAAGCTTTCTTT
TRBJ2-1 . . TRBV4-2 CASSRPGGEGNEQFF TGTGCCAGCAGCCGACCCGGGGGAGAAGGGAATGAGCAGTTCTTC
TRBJ2-1 . . TRBV7-9 CASMGSYNEQFF TGTGCCAGCATGGGCTCCTACAATGAGCAGTTCTTC
TRBJ2-7 . TRBD1 TRBV9 CASSAGPGQGANEQYF TGTGCCAGCAGCGCTGGACCGGGACAGGGGGCCAACGAGCAGTACTTC
TRBJ2-3 . . TRBV30 CACSVCTQYF TGTGCCTGCTCCGTTTGTACGCAGTATTTT
TRBJ2-1 . TRBD2 TRBV9 CASSSFGGGEDNEQFF TGTGCCAGCAGCTCCTTTGGGGGAGGGGAGGACAATGAGCAGTTCTTC
TRBJ2-1 medium-sized TRBD1 TRBV5-8 CASSLGDRAYNEQFF TGTGCCAGCAGCTTAGGCGACAGGGCCTACAATGAGCAGTTCTTC
TRBJ2-1 . . TRBV6-5 CASSYPPNEQFF TGTGCCAGCAGTTACCCGCCCAATGAGCAGTTCTTC
TRBJ1-3 . TRBD1 TRBV19 CASSFRTGASGNTIYF TGTGCCAGTAGTTTCAGGACAGGCGCCTCTGGAAACACCATATATTTT
TRBJ1-1 . . TRBV29-1 CSGTVNTEAFF TGCAGCGGTACAGTAAACACTGAAGCTTTCTTT
TRBJ1-6 . . TRBV6-1 CASSEAGKGSSPLHF TGTGCCAGCAGTGAAGCGGGAAAAGGGTCTTCACCCCTCCACTTT
TRBJ2-7 . TRBD1 TRBV6-5 CASSVGQGATYEQYF TGTGCCAGCAGCGTAGGACAGGGGGCAACCTACGAGCAGTACTTC
TRBJ2-1 . . TRBV5-8 CASPWRGADEQFF TGTGCCAGCCCCTGGAGGGGGGCGGATGAGCAGTTCTTC
TRBJ1-1 . . TRBV7-9 CASSLEAMNTEAFF TGTGCCAGCAGCTTAGAAGCTATGAACACTGAAGCTTTCTTT
TRBJ1-2 . . TRBV6-5 CASSTNYGYTF TGTGCCAGCAGTACGAACTATGGCTACACCTTC
TRBJ1-2 . . TRBV5-6 CASTARGNYGYTF TGTGCCAGCACCGCCCGGGGTAACTATGGCTACACCTTC
TRBJ1-1 . . TRBV5-1 CASSLQGGQTEAFF TGCGCCAGCAGCCTACAGGGAGGGCAGACTGAAGCTTTCTTT
TRBJ2-7 . . TRBV11-2 CASSLGGGLYEQYF TGTGCCAGCAGCTTAGGAGGCGGGTTATACGAGCAGTACTTC
TRBJ2-4 . TRBD1 TRBV5-1 CASSSQGASYF TGCGCCAGCAGCTCACAGGGGGCCTCGTACTTC
TRBJ2-7 . . TRBV5-8 CASSLGGSTYEQYF TGTGCCAGCAGCTTGGGGGGCAGCACCTACGAGCAGTACTTC
TRBJ1-2 few TRBD1 TRBV11-1 CASSLEMTGSYGYTF TGTGCCAGCAGCTTAGAGATGACAGGGTCCTATGGCTACACCTTC
TRBJ2-5 . . TRBV9 CASSVAGSPQETQYF TGTGCCAGCAGCGTAGCCGGGAGCCCCCAAGAGACCCAGTACTTC
TRBJ1-1 . TRBD1 TRBV9 CASSTPRGPAFF TGTGCCAGCAGCACGCCCAGGGGGCCGGCTTTCTTT
TRBJ1-3 once . TRBV7-2 CASSLGGGVYTIYF TGTGCCAGCAGCTTAGGGGGAGGGGTTTACACCATATATTTT
TRBJ2-4 . TRBD1 TRBV4-2 CASSQGDREGDIQYF TGTGCCAGCAGCCAAGGGGACAGGGAGGGTGACATTCAGTACTTC
TRBJ2-1 . TRBD2 TRBV2 CASSEDQVASGHVQYNEQFF TGTGCCAGCAGTGAAGACCAGGTGGCTAGCGGCCACGTGCAGTACAATGAGCAGTTCTTC
TRBJ1-4 once TRBD1 TRBV6-1 CASSETGANEKLFF TGTGCCAGCAGCGAGACAGGGGCTAATGAAAAACTGTTTTTT
TRBJ2-4 . . TRBV15 CATNDLQDHSKNIQYF TGTGCCACCAATGATTTACAGGACCACAGTAAAAACATTCAGTACTTC
TRBJ2-7 few . TRBV30 CAWSFGTKTYEQYF TGTGCCTGGAGTTTCGGGACAAAGACCTACGAGCAGTACTTC
TRBJ1-6 . . TRBV5-1 CASSSGTTDTNSPLHF TGCGCCAGCAGCTCCGGGACGACAGATACCAATTCACCCCTCCACTTT
TRBJ2-7 . TRBD1 TRBV18 CASSSPDRGPLF TGTGCCAGCTCATCCCCGGACAGGGGGCCCCTCTTC
TRBJ1-5 once . TRBV10-1 CASATSTRGVGCQPQHF TGCGCCAGCGCAACATCCACCAGGGGAGTAGGGTGTCAGCCCCAGCATTTT
TRBJ2-1 . . TRBV27 CASSLAAGGMYNEQFF TGTGCCAGTTCCCTCGCCGCAGGAGGGATGTACAATGAGCAGTTCTTC
TRBJ2-7 . . TRBV6-1 CASTILEGANYEQYF TGTGCCAGCACAATACTGGAGGGGGCGAACTACGAGCAGTACTTC
TRBJ2-3 . TRBD2 TRBV5-1 CASSGGDVIPDTQYF TGCGCCAGCAGCGGGGGGGATGTCATCCCAGATACGCAGTATTTT
TRBJ2-5 once TRBD1 TRBV4-1 CASSPKGQQETQYF TGCGCCAGCAGCCCCAAGGGACAGCAAGAGACCCAGTACTTC
TRBJ1-2 . TRBD1 TRBV15 CATSRDRGLRNGYTF TGTGCCACCAGCAGAGACAGGGGGCTGCGGAATGGCTACACCTTC
TRBJ1-6 . . TRBV7-5 CASSWDRGSPLHF TGTGCCAGCAGCTGGGACAGGGGTTCACCCCTCCACTTT
TRBJ2-5 . . TRBV4-1 CASSQVLGTRETQYF TGCGCCAGCAGCCAAGTGCTCGGGACCCGAGAGACCCAGTACTTC
TRBJ1-4 . . TRBV7-9 CASSYPRGTGSNEKLFF TGTGCCAGCAGCTACCCCCGGGGGACGGGATCTAATGAAAAACTGTTTTTT
TRBJ2-7 once . TRBV7-2 CASSFDRSGSYEQYF TGTGCCAGCAGCTTCGACAGGTCGGGTTCCTACGAGCAGTACTTC
TRBJ2-3 . . TRBV6-1 CASSEYDSTDTQYF TGTGCCAGCAGTGAATATGACAGCACAGATACGCAGTATTTT
TRBJ1-3 . . TRBV15 CATSRTSGNTIYF TGTGCCACCAGCCGAACCTCTGGAAACACCATATATTTT
TRBJ2-3 . TRBD2 TRBV9 CASTRNLAGGVIDTQYF TGTGCCAGCACCCGAAACTTAGCGGGAGGGGTGATAGATACGCAGTATTTT